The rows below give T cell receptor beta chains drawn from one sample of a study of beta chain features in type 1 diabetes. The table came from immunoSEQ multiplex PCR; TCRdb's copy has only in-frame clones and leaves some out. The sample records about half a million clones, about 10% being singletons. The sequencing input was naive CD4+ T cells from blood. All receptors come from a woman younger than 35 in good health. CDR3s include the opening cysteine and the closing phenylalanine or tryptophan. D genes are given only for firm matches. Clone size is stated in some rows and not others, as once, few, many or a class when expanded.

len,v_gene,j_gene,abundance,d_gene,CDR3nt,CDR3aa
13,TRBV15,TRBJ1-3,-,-,TGTGCCACCAGCCCGGGGTCTGGAAACACCATATATTTT,CATSPGSGNTIYF
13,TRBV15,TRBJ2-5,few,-,TGTGCCACCAGCAGAGGGGGGGACACTTCCGAGTACTTC,CATSRGGDTSEYF
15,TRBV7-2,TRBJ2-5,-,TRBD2,TGTGCCAGCAGCTTAGAACTAGCGGGAAAAGAGACACAGTACTTC,CASSLELAGKETQYF
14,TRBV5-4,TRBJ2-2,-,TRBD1,TGTGCCAGCAGCCCACAGGGGGCGGACGGGGAGCTGTTTTTT,CASSPQGADGELFF
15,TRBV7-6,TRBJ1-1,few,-,TGTGCCAGCAGCGCCCTAGCCTCAGGGTCCACTGAAGCTTTCTTT,CASSALASGSTEAFF
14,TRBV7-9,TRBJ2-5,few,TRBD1,TGTGCCAGCAGCTACTATACAGGGGAAGAGACCCAGTACTTC,CASSYYTGEETQYF
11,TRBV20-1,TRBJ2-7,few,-,TGCAGTGCTAGAGATTCCCACGAGCAGTACTTC,CSARDSHEQYF
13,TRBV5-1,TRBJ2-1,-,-,TGCGCCAGCAGCCCCGACATTTACAATGAGCAGTTCTTC,CASSPDIYNEQFF
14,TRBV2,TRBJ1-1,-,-,TGTGCCAGCAGCATTTGGCAGATGAACACTGAAGCTTTCTTT,CASSIWQMNTEAFF
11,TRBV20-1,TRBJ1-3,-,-,TGCAGTGTACCGCTCGGAAACACCATATATTTT,CSVPLGNTIYF
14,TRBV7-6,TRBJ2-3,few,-,TGTGCCAGCAGCTTAGGAGCTAGCACAGATACGCAGTATTTT,CASSLGASTDTQYF
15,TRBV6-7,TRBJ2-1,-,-,TGTGCCAGCAGTGCTACGCCTAGCGAATACAATGAGCAGTTCTTC,CASSATPSEYNEQFF
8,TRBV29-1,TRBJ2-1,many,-,TGCAGCGTTGATCTGCTGTTCTTC,CSVDLLFF
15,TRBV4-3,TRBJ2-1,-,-,TGCGCCAGCAGCCAGGGACCCGACCCCTACAATGAGCAGTTCTTC,CASSQGPDPYNEQFF
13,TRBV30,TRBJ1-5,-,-,TGTGCCTGGAATAAGGGCTTCGGTCAGCCCCAGCATTTT,CAWNKGFGQPQHF
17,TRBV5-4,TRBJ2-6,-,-,TGTGCCAGCAGTGGTTCTCCCGCTGATCGTGGGGCCAACGTCCTGACTTTC,CASSGSPADRGANVLTF
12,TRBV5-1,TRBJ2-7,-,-,TGCGCCAGCAGCTTGGTGGGATACGAGCAGTACTTC,CASSLVGYEQYF
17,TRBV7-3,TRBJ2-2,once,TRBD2,TGTGCCAGCAGCCGTGATACGACTAGCGGAAACACCGGGGAGCTGTTTTTT,CASSRDTTSGNTGELFF
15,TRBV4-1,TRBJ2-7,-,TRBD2,TGCGCCAGCAGCCAACCGCCTAGCGGAACCTACGAGCAGTACTTC,CASSQPPSGTYEQYF
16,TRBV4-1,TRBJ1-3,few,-,TGCGCCAGCAGCCAAGATGTCGGACAGCGGAGGAACACCATATATTTT,CASSQDVGQRRNTIYF
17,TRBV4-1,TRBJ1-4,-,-,TGCGCCAGCAGCCAAGGTTCTCGGACGGTAACTAATGAAAAACTGTTTTTT,CASSQGSRTVTNEKLFF
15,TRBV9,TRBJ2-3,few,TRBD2,TGTGCCAGCAGGAAAGCGGGAAGTAGCACAGATACGCAGTATTTT,CASRKAGSSTDTQYF
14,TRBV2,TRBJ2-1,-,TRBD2,TGTGCCAGCAGTGATTTGCTAGCGGGAGTGGAGCAGTTCTTC,CASSDLLAGVEQFF
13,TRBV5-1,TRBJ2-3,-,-,TGCGCCAGCAGCCCAACGGTAGCCTATACGCAGTATTTT,CASSPTVAYTQYF
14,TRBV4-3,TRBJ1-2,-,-,TGCGCCAGCAGCCAACGTCAACAGGGTGACAGCTACACCTTC,CASSQRQQGDSYTF
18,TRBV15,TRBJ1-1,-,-,TGTGCCACCAGCCCACCCTCGGGCCGACGAAGGCCTTACACTGAAGCTTTCTTT,CATSPPSGRRRPYTEAFF
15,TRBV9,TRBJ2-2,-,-,TGTGCCAGCAGCGCGAGACAGGCGAACACCGGGGAGCTGTTTTTT,CASSARQANTGELFF
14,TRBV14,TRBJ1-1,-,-,TGTGCCAGCAGTCAACAGGTTTTTGGCACTGAAGCTTTCTTT,CASSQQVFGTEAFF
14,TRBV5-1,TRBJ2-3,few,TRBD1,TGCGCCAGCAGAACAGGGGCCGGTTTAGATACGCAGTATTTT,CASRTGAGLDTQYF
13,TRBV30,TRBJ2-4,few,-,TGTGCCTGGAGCGGAGGGGGCCAAAACATTCAGTACTTC,CAWSGGGQNIQYF
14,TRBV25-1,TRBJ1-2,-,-,TGTGCCAGCAGTGATCGGACGTACGCCTATGGCTACACCTTC,CASSDRTYAYGYTF
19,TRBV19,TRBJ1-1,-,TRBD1,TGTGCCAGTAGGACCGGGACAGGGACGGGCCGAAGTTCGAACACTGAAGCTTTCTTT,CASRTGTGTGRSSNTEAFF
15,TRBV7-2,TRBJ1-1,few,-,TGTGCCAGCAGCTTAGCGTCAGCCAGGGGAGCGGAAGCTTTCTTT,CASSLASARGAEAFF
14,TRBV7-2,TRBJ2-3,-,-,TGTGCCAGCAGCGGCATGGACAGCACAGATACGCAGTATTTT,CASSGMDSTDTQYF
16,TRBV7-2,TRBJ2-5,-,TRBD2,TGTGCCAGCAGCTTAAGAGGGCTGCTAGCGGGAGAGACCCAGTACTTC,CASSLRGLLAGETQYF
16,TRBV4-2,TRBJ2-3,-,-,TGTGCCAGCAGCCAAGATCGGGTCAGCCTCACAGATACGCAGTATTTT,CASSQDRVSLTDTQYF
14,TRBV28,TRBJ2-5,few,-,TGTGCCAGCAGTCCCGTCAGGGTTTTAGAGACCCAGTACTTC,CASSPVRVLETQYF
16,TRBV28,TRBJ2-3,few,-,TGTGCCAGCAGTTTAGTCGGTGCCAGCGGCACAGATACGCAGTATTTT,CASSLVGASGTDTQYF
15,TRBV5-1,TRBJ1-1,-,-,TGCGCCAGCAGCCGGACGAGAATGGCGGGCACTGAAGCTTTCTTT,CASSRTRMAGTEAFF
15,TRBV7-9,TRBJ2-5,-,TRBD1,TGTGCCAGCAGCTTACAGACAGGGGTTAAAGAGACCCAGTACTTC,CASSLQTGVKETQYF
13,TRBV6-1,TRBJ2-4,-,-,TGTGCCAGCAGGGTAGGGGCCAAAAACATTCAGTACTTC,CASRVGAKNIQYF
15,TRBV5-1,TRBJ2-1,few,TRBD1,TGCGCCAGCAGTCCCGGACAGGGGACCTACAATGAGCAGTTCTTC,CASSPGQGTYNEQFF
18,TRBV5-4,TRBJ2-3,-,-,TGTGCCAGCAGCTCCCCCGGGCGTTCGACTACTAGCACAGATACGCAGTATTTT,CASSSPGRSTTSTDTQYF
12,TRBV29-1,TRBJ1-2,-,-,TGCAGCGTTCTCAAACCCGCCCATGGCTACACCTTC,CSVLKPAHGYTF
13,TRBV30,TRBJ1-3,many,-,TGTGCCTGGAGTCCCTCCTCTGGAAACACCATATATTTT,CAWSPSSGNTIYF
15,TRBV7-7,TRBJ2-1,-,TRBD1,TGTGCCAGCAGCCGGGACAGGGAGTCGGACAATGAGCAGTTCTTC,CASSRDRESDNEQFF